Presented here are 2 T cell receptor beta chains from one specimen sequenced in a study of blood T cells in healthy people across ages. Primed by a sample-barcoded 5' primer and a J-beta primer mix, a second PCR proceeded for 7 to 11 cycles. TCRdb ran MiXCR on the 5' RACE reads and lists one entry per CDR3 protein. The table includes approximately 800,000 distinct CDR3 sequences, approximately 25% detected once. These sequences were also reported in another study, on T cells of mothers and their children.

Sequencing was carried out using blood. These receptors were taken from a boy younger than 18 in good health.

CDR3 nucleotide sequence: TGCAGCGCCGGGGTGGTAAGCACAGATACGCAGTATTTT. Amino acids: CSAGVVSTDTQYF. V gene TRBV29-1 combines with J gene TRBJ2-3; D perhaps matches TRBD2 (5 bases). CDR1 SQVTM and CDR2 ANQGSEA come from the germline V gene. The CDR3 totals 13 residues. V was cut by 7 bases and J by 0 bases, with 11 bases left in between.

The gene calls are TRBV7-8 and TRBJ1-2; perhaps TRBD1 as D (6 bases). V gave up 3 bases and J gave up 4 bases, with 12 bases separating them. The CDR3 extends over 14 amino acids. Germline V gene lookup returns CDR1 SGHVS and CDR2 FQNEAQ. This CDR3 is CASSFQGFGYGYTF. For the CDR3, the DNA is TGTGCCAGCAGCTTTCAGGGGTTTGGCTATGGCTACACCTTC.